These T cell receptor beta chains were read from a single sample in a study of blood T cell repertoires in COVID-19. Sequenced by immunoSEQ multiplex PCR; TCRdb stores in-frame clones only, minus some. Here the sample spans roughly 50,000 clones, around 90% being singletons. Sequences were obtained from peripheral blood. Receptor source: an elderly man with acute or convalescent COVID-19. Both conserved end residues are part of each CDR3. The D gene is left open where the match is weak. The size of a clone is reported for some rows only, either as once, few or many, or as a class for expanded clones.

J,D,V,size,CDR3,DNA
TRBJ2-7,.,TRBV2,.,CATRPDEQYF,TGTGCCACCCGCCCGGACGAGCAGTACTTC
TRBJ1-4,TRBD1,TRBV19,.,CASSTSGTGNEKLFF,TGTGCCAGTAGCACATCCGGGACAGGGAATGAAAAACTGTTTTTT
TRBJ2-1,.,TRBV2,.,CASSLGVGEQFF,TGTGCCAGCAGTTTAGGGGTGGGTGAGCAGTTCTTC
TRBJ1-6,TRBD1,TRBV2,once,CASRAGTAPSPLHF,TGTGCCAGCAGAGCCGGGACAGCTCCATCACCCCTCCACTTT
TRBJ1-1,TRBD1,TRBV20-1,.,CSAQGGTEAFF,TGCAGTGCTCAGGGGGGCACTGAAGCTTTCTTT
TRBJ2-1,.,TRBV18,.,CASSPNGVPPPNEQFF,TGTGCCAGCTCACCAAACGGTGTACCCCCACCCAATGAGCAGTTCTTC
TRBJ2-2,TRBD2,TRBV7-3,.,CASSQGLAGGTGELFF,TGTGCCAGCAGCCAAGGACTAGCGGGGGGAACCGGGGAGCTGTTTTTT
TRBJ1-5,.,TRBV19,few,CASSMSRGGFYQPQHF,TGTGCCAGTAGTATGAGCCGAGGGGGATTTTATCAGCCCCAGCATTTT
TRBJ1-6,.,TRBV7-2,.,CASSSSSYNSPLHF,TGTGCCAGCAGCTCCTCTTCCTATAATTCACCCCTCCACTTT
TRBJ2-2,TRBD1,TRBV27,once,CASSLGQGRAPNTGELFF,TGTGCCAGCAGTCTAGGACAGGGAAGGGCCCCGAACACCGGGGAGCTGTTTTTT
TRBJ1-1,.,TRBV6-5,.,CASKKQGRGTEAFF,TGTGCCAGCAAAAAACAGGGTCGCGGCACTGAAGCTTTCTTT
TRBJ2-5,.,TRBV29-1,.,CSAPTGNQETQYF,TGCAGCGCCCCGACAGGCAACCAAGAGACCCAGTACTTC
TRBJ2-2,.,TRBV5-1,.,CASSYTGELFF,TGCGCCAGCAGCTACACGGGGGAGCTGTTTTTT
TRBJ2-7,.,TRBV19,few,CATQNAYEQYF,TGTGCCACCCAGAATGCCTACGAGCAGTACTTC
TRBJ2-7,TRBD1,TRBV6-1,.,CASSEMDRGPYEQYF,TGTGCCAGCAGTGAAATGGACAGGGGTCCCTACGAGCAGTACTTC
TRBJ2-2,.,TRBV28,.,CASSFQGPPLGGELFF,TGTGCCAGCAGTTTTCAGGGGCCACCGCTGGGCGGGGAGCTGTTTTTT
TRBJ1-1,TRBD1,TRBV5-4,.,CASSLTGASPEAFF,TGTGCCAGCAGCTTGACAGGGGCGAGTCCTGAAGCTTTCTTT
TRBJ2-7,.,TRBV11-3,.,CASSFSPFYEQYF,TGTGCCAGCAGCTTCTCCCCCTTCTACGAGCAGTACTTC
TRBJ1-6,TRBD1,TRBV28,.,CASSRTGGNSPLHF,TGTGCCAGCAGTCGGACAGGGGGGAATTCACCCCTCCACTTT
TRBJ2-5,.,TRBV15,.,CATSRQLRKGETQYF,TGTGCCACCAGCAGACAACTGCGAAAGGGGGAGACCCAGTACTTC
TRBJ2-7,.,TRBV4-1,.,CASSPQGTDEQYF,TGCGCCAGCAGCCCACAGGGTACCGACGAGCAGTACTTC
TRBJ1-2,.,TRBV7-9,.,CASSPAFGRASSYTF,TGTGCCAGCAGCCCCGCGTTTGGCAGGGCCTCGAGCTACACCTTC
TRBJ1-1,.,TRBV5-1,.,CASSFEGDTEAFF,TGCGCCAGCAGCTTTGAGGGGGACACTGAAGCTTTCTTT
TRBJ2-1,TRBD2,TRBV19,.,CASSSRLAGWNEQFF,TGTGCCAGTAGTTCCCGACTAGCGGGATGGAATGAGCAGTTCTTC
TRBJ1-6,.,TRBV5-1,once,CASRQSSNNSPLHF,TGCGCCAGCAGACAGTCAAGCAATAATTCACCCCTCCACTTT
TRBJ2-2,TRBD1,TRBV5-1,.,CASSPGTGGTGELFF,TGCGCCAGCAGCCCCGGGACAGGGGGCACCGGGGAGCTGTTTTTT
TRBJ2-3,.,TRBV2,.,CASRDNSQSGTDTQYF,TGTGCCAGCAGAGATAATAGCCAGTCGGGCACAGATACGCAGTATTTT
TRBJ1-2,.,TRBV7-2,.,CASSPADSLYGYTF,TGTGCCAGCAGCCCTGCGGACAGTCTCTATGGCTACACCTTC
TRBJ1-5,TRBD1,TRBV6-2/TRBV6-3,.,CASSPAAERGHQPQHF,TGTGCCAGCAGTCCGGCAGCTGAAAGGGGGCATCAGCCCCAGCATTTT
TRBJ1-1,.,TRBV5-4,.,CASSFFLNSEAFF,TGTGCCAGCAGCTTTTTCCTAAATTCTGAAGCTTTCTTT
TRBJ2-7,.,TRBV7-8,.,CASTLARQGRTYEQYF,TGTGCCAGCACCCTAGCGCGCCAGGGAAGGACCTACGAGCAGTACTTC
TRBJ1-4,TRBD1,TRBV30,.,CAWSYGQGAGEKLFF,TGTGCCTGGAGTTACGGACAGGGGGCAGGGGAAAAACTGTTTTTT
TRBJ1-5,.,TRBV2,.,CASSLRAQGNQPQHF,TGTGCCAGCAGTTTACGGGCCCAGGGAAATCAGCCCCAGCATTTT
TRBJ1-5,TRBD1,TRBV11-3,.,CASSLERRDRANQPQHF,TGTGCCAGCAGCTTAGAACGGCGGGACAGGGCGAATCAGCCCCAGCATTTT
TRBJ2-7,.,TRBV5-4,.,CASSWGGGLYEQYF,TGTGCCAGCAGCTGGGGAGGGGGTCTCTACGAGCAGTACTTC
TRBJ1-1,.,TRBV12-3/TRBV12-4,.,CASSLLSADEAFF,TGTGCCAGCAGTTTATTATCCGCAGATGAAGCTTTCTTT
TRBJ1-1,TRBD1,TRBV18,.,CASLRGQGATEAFF,TGTGCCAGCCTCAGGGGACAGGGGGCCACTGAAGCTTTCTTT
TRBJ2-7,TRBD1,TRBV23-1,.,CASSHISPHSGQGSYEQYF,TGCGCCAGCAGTCATATATCCCCCCATTCCGGACAGGGATCCTACGAGCAGTACTTC
TRBJ1-1,TRBD1,TRBV25-1,.,CASSEPTGYTEAFF,TGTGCCAGCAGTGAGCCGACAGGGTACACTGAAGCTTTCTTT
TRBJ1-6,.,TRBV4-1,.,CASSPQRSPLHF,TGCGCCAGCAGCCCTCAGCGTTCACCCCTCCACTTT
TRBJ1-1,.,TRBV14,.,CASSQKPGNTEAFF,TGTGCCAGCAGCCAAAAGCCCGGGAACACTGAAGCTTTCTTT
TRBJ2-5,TRBD2,TRBV5-5,.,CASSLRLAEVQETQYF,TGTGCCAGCAGCTTGAGGCTAGCGGAGGTCCAAGAGACCCAGTACTTC
TRBJ2-5,.,TRBV5-1,.,CASSVQGFQETQYF,TGCGCCAGCAGCGTACAGGGCTTCCAAGAGACCCAGTACTTC
TRBJ2-5,.,TRBV21-1,.,CASSKKVGTGGRIETQYF,TGTGCCAGCAGCAAAAAAGTGGGAACCGGGGGGCGCATAGAGACCCAGTACTTC
TRBJ1-1,.,TRBV6-6,.,CASSYTGNTEAFF,TGTGCCAGCAGTTATACCGGGAACACTGAAGCTTTCTTT
TRBJ2-1,.,TRBV7-9,.,CASSFRGNSYNEQFF,TGTGCCAGCAGCTTCCGGGGAAACTCCTACAATGAGCAGTTCTTC
TRBJ2-3,.,TRBV14,.,CASSQGQWTSTDTQYF,TGTGCCAGCAGCCAAGGACAGTGGACAAGCACAGATACGCAGTATTTT
TRBJ1-2,.,TRBV25-1,.,CASSADRPLSVGYTF,TGTGCCAGCAGTGCCGACAGACCTCTTAGTGTTGGCTACACCTTC
TRBJ1-3,.,TRBV10-3,few,CAIARGQFSSGNTIYF,TGTGCCATCGCAAGAGGACAGTTCAGCTCTGGAAACACCATATATTTT
TRBJ1-2,.,TRBV6-5,.,CASSYNGVYGYTF,TGTGCCAGCAGTTACAACGGAGTCTATGGCTACACCTTC
TRBJ1-6,TRBD1,TRBV7-6,once,CASSPHRDRDSPLHF,TGTGCCAGCAGCCCGCACCGGGACAGGGACTCACCCCTCCACTTT
TRBJ1-2,.,TRBV7-2,.,CASSPGQLQLYGYTF,TGTGCCAGCAGCCCTGGACAGCTCCAACTATATGGCTACACCTTC